The clone carrying this T cell receptor (beta chain) was detected only a few times. Its specificity is not known. This record comes from a study of beta chain features in type 1 diabetes. Study-wide results and caveats: Shortening that was moderate but significant affected the TCRB CDR3s of Type 1 diabetes patients in all four CD4+ subsets. Amplification by PCR could prefer shorter templates, with the same effect in patients and controls.

The whole isolated RNA underwent reverse transcription, so sequencing captured expressed TCRB transcripts. The protocol was immunoSEQ multiplex PCR, while the TCRdb copy is restricted to in-frame clones and leaves out a portion. In the table there are about 340,000 clones, around 8.5% of which are singletons. This clonotype was obtained from a man aged 25-40 years with type 1 diabetes. Sample: central memory CD4+ T cells from blood.

CDR3 sequence: CASSLRGGPPGELFF. In DNA, the CDR3 is TGTGCCAGCAGCCTACGGGGGGGCCCCCCCGGGGAGCTGTTTTTT. The rearrangement links TRBV13 to TRBJ2-2; 8 positions agree with TRBD2. This CDR3 region has 15 residues. The junction had 8 bases not matched to a gene; V was cut back by 5 bases and J by 6 bases. Germline V CDR1 and CDR2: PRHDT, FYEKMQ (reference sequence).